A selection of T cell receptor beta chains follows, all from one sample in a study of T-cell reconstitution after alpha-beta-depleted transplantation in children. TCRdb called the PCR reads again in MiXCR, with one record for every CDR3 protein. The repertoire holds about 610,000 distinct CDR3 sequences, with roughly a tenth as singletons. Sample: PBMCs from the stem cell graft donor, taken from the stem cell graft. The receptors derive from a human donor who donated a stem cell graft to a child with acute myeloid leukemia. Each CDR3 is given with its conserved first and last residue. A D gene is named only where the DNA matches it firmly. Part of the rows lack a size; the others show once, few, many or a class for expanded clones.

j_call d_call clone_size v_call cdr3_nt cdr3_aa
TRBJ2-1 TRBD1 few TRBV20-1 TGCAGTGCCCGACAGGGTCACTATGAGCAGTTCTTC CSARQGHYEQFF
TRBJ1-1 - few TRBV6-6 TGTGCCAGCAGTTCCCTGAGGGACACTGAAGCTTTCTTT CASSSLRDTEAFF
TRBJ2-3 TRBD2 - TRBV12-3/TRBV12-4 TGTGCCAGCAGTTATCAGGCGGGAGTCACAGATACGCAGTATTTT CASSYQAGVTDTQYF
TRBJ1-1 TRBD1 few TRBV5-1 TGCGCCAGCACCCGGGGACAGCCGAACACTGAAGCTTTCTTT CASTRGQPNTEAFF
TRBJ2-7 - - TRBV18 TGTGCCAGCTCAGCCCAGGACGAGCAGTACTTC CASSAQDEQYF
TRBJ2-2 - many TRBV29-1 TGCAGCGTTGAAGGGACTCTGAGCGGGGAGCTGTTTTTT CSVEGTLSGELFF
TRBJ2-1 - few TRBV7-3 TGTGCCAGCAGCTTAACTAGGCAGTCCTACAATGAGCAGTTCTTC CASSLTRQSYNEQFF
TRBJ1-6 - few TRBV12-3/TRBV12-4 TGTGCCAGCAGTTTACAGCCGATTTCACCCCTCCACTTT CASSLQPISPLHF
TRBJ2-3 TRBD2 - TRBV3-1 TGTGCCAGCAGCCCCCGGACTAGCGGGGCCTTAAGCACAGATACGCAGTATTTT CASSPRTSGALSTDTQYF
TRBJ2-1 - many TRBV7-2 TGTGCCAGCAGCTACTTCGCCGGGGCTACTAATGAGCAGTTCTTC CASSYFAGATNEQFF
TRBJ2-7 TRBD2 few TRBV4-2 TGTGCCAGCAGCCAAGATTCTAGCGGGAGTGGAAGAAACGAGCAGTACTTC CASSQDSSGSGRNEQYF
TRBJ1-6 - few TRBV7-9 TGTGCCAGCAGCGGAGGGGGAATCGGATCACCCCTCCACTTT CASSGGGIGSPLHF
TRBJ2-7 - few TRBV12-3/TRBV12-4 TGTGCCAGCAGTTCCCTTTGGGGCAGGGAATCTTACGAGCAGTACTTC CASSSLWGRESYEQYF
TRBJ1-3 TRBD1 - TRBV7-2 TGTGCCAGCAGGGTACAGGGGGCGCCAGGGTTGGGTGGCACCATATATTTT CASRVQGAPGLGGTIYF
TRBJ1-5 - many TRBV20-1 TGCAGTGCTAGGGCCGCCGAGGCAGGCAATCAGCCCCAGCATTTT CSARAAEAGNQPQHF